These 20 T cell receptor beta chains originate from one sample sequenced in a study of T cell responses to AZD1222 COVID-19 vaccine listed by TCRdb under 2021. The library was prepared using the immunoSEQ multiplex PCR assay. In its TCRdb copy, this immuneACCESS table keeps in-frame sequences only and misses some clones. Where compared with another copy, unresolved V genes explain less than half of these, and the others have no known cause. In all, the sample holds under 150,000 clones, and 90% to 95% of those were seen once. The ten most abundant clones make up 2.5% to 4% of the sample. What the time point label conveys for this sample: baseline before first vaccination. The material was peripheral blood, obtained on day 0 of AZD1222 vaccination. These receptors came from an adult in good health.

The gene calls are TRBV5-6 and TRBJ1-6; tentative D call: TRBD1 (6 bases). The germline V gene has CDR1 SGHDT and CDR2 YYEEEE. CDR3 length: 15 amino acids. Trimming left V 4 bases short and J 6 bases short, with 14 bases between. In DNA, the CDR3 is TGTGCCAGCAGCCCCTTTCCCAGGGGTAATTCACCCCTCCACTTT. Encoded protein: CASSPFPRGNSPLHF.

In its sample, this clone was seen once. The genes are TRBV4-1 and TRBJ2-1; the match to TRBD1 covers 8 bases. The length of the CDR3 is 15 residues. V dropped 2 bases and J dropped 3; count of bases not matched to a gene: 3. CDR1 is MGHRA, CDR2 YSYEKL, per germline. CDR3 DNA sequence: TGCGCCAGCAGCCAACCCGGGACAGGCTACAATGAGCAGTTCTTC. It yields the protein CASSQPGTGYNEQFF.

The sample holds one count of this clone. The chain links TRBV28 to TRBJ1-2, with TRBD1 matching 7 bases. Germline V gene sequence: CDR1 MDHEN, CDR2 SYDVKM. Trimming cost V 6 bases and J 8 bases; bases outside gene matches: 9. The CDR3 extends over 13 amino acids. CDR3 sequence (DNA): TGTGCCAGCAGGCGTGGACAGGTCTGGGGCTACACCTTC. Its translation: CASRRGQVWGYTF.

The J gene is TRBJ1-3, the V gene TRBV7-8, with 7 bases matching TRBD1. The V gene's germline CDR1 is SGHVS and CDR2 FQNEAQ. The length of the CDR3 is 16 residues. V was clipped by 4 bases and J by 1 base; unmatched bases: 7. CDR3 nucleotides: TGTGCCAGCAGCTGGGGACAGCCTGGATCTGGAAACACCATATATTTT. Protein sequence: CASSWGQPGSGNTIYF. Variable domain in full (rest from reference TRBV7-8 and TRBJ1-3): GAGVSQSPRYKVAKRGQDVALRCDPISGHVSLFWYQQALGQGPEFLTYFQNEAQLDKSGLPSDRFFAERPEGSVSTLKIQRTQQEDSAVYLCASSWGQPGSGNTIYFGEGSWLTVV.

V is TRBV28 and J is TRBJ1-5; D might be TRBD1 (5 bases). This CDR3 contains 12 residues. The germline V and J ends were trimmed by 3 bases and 12 bases, with 12 bases remaining between them. Germline lookup yields CDR1 MDHEN and CDR2 SYDVKM. As DNA, the CDR3 is TGTGCCAGCAGTTTGGGGGAATTTCTCCAGCATTTT. Its translation is CASSLGEFLQHF.

The CDR3 DNA follows: TGTGCCAGCAGTTTGAACAGGGTAGACTATGGCTACACCTTC. This sequence encodes CASSLNRVDYGYTF. V and J are TRBV27 and TRBJ1-2; the D gene is possibly TRBD1 (6 bases). Germline values: CDR1 MNHEY, CDR2 SMNVEV (reference sequence). The CDR3 spans 14 residues. Trimming took 3 bases from V and 3 from J, leaving 11 bases between them.

CDR3 sequence (DNA): TGTGCCAGCAGTCTAGGGGTCCAAGAGACCCAGTACTTC. Translating gives CASSLGVQETQYF. J is TRBJ2-5 and V is TRBV27, with TRBD1 as a possible D gene (5 bases). This CDR3 is 13 amino acids long. Looked up from germline, CDR1 is MNHEY and CDR2 is SMNVEV (reference sequence). V was pared by 5 bases and J by 1 base, with 8 bases between.

V and J are TRBV5-1 and TRBJ2-1, with 11 nucleotides matching TRBD2. Losses at the gene ends were 4 bases for V and 3 bases for J; bases not matched to a gene: 3. The CDR3 has 15 residues. The germline CDR1 and CDR2 sequences are SGHRS and YFSETQ. DNA of the CDR3: TGCGCCAGCAGCCTAGGGACTAGCGGCTACAATGAGCAGTTCTTC. The encoded protein is CASSLGTSGYNEQFF.

In its sample, this clone was seen once. The rearrangement joins TRBV30 to TRBJ2-5; the D gene is possibly TRBD2 (5 bases). Germline V gives CDR1 GTSNPN, CDR2 SVGIG (reference sequence). The CDR3 extends over 12 amino acids. The V and J ends lost 5 bases and 0 bases respectively, with 7 bases between them. The CDR3 bases are TGTGCCTGGGCCGGGAACCAAGAGACCCAGTACTTC. It yields the protein CAWAGNQETQYF.

The V and J genes are TRBV5-1 and TRBJ1-5; D is perhaps TRBD1 (5 bases). V dropped 2 bases and J dropped 5 bases, with 11 bases sitting between them. CDR1 is SGHRS and CDR2 is YFSETQ in the germline V gene. There are 14 residues in the CDR3. The CDR3 bases are TGCGCCAGCAGCTTCGGGGGGAAAGATCAGCCCCAGCATTTT. Protein: CASSFGGKDQPQHF.

In DNA form, the CDR3 reads TGTGCCAGCAGCTTGGTCTCCAATGAGCAGTTCTTC. Protein: CASSLVSNEQFF. V gene TRBV5-4 combines with J gene TRBJ2-1; no clear D gene. The CDR3 spans 12 residues. CDR1 and CDR2 from the germline V gene are SGHNT and YYREEE (reference sequence). V lost 0 bases and J lost 6, with 4 bases in between.

The chain joins TRBV18 to TRBJ1-1; no clear D. CDR3 length equals 16 residues. The germline gives CDR1 KGHSH, CDR2 LQKENI. The germline V and J ends were trimmed by 3 bases and 0 bases, with 14 bases remaining between them. CDR3 sequence reads: CASSPSQVQMNTEAFF. The DNA for the CDR3 is TGTGCCAGCTCACCGAGCCAGGTGCAAATGAACACTGAAGCTTTCTTT. Full variable domain (outside the CDR3, taken from reference TRBV18 and TRBJ1-1): NAGVMQNPRHLVRRRGQEARLRCSPMKGHSHVYWYRQLPEEGLKFMVYLQKENIIDESGMPKERFSAEFPKEGPSILRIQQVVRGDSAAYFCASSPSQVQMNTEAFFGQGTRLTVV.

The rearrangement uses TRBV6-5 and TRBJ2-2; D gene uncertain. Per the germline V gene, CDR1 is MNHEY and CDR2 is SVGAGI. This CDR3 has 11 amino acids. The germline V and J ends were trimmed by 10 bases and 7 bases, with 10 bases remaining between them. The chain's CDR3 is CATVVLGELFF. The DNA of the CDR3 is TGTGCCACCGTGGTTCTCGGGGAGCTGTTTTTT.

The chain couples TRBV6-2 or TRBV6-3 to TRBJ2-1, with TRBD2 matching over 13 bases. The CDR3 contains 20 residues. V lost 5 bases and J lost 0; bases outside the gene matches: 13. Germline V gene sequence: CDR1 MNHEY, CDR2 SVGEGT. CDR3 sequence (DNA): TGTGCCAGCAGTGATCCCGGGACTAGCGGGACTCCCAGCTCCTACAATGAGCAGTTCTTC. Amino acid sequence: CASSDPGTSGTPSSYNEQFF.

The V call is TRBV12-3 or TRBV12-4, the J call TRBJ2-7; 7 bases map to TRBD2. The trim removed 8 bases at V and 5 bases at J, leaving 9 bases unmatched. CDR3 size: 13 residues. The CDR3 sequence is CASLGGKYNEQYF. The CDR3 nucleotides are TGTGCCAGCTTGGGGGGGAAATATAACGAGCAGTACTTC.

The genes are TRBV29-1 and TRBJ2-2; 11 bases fit TRBD2. With V trimmed by 5 bases and J by 2 bases, 13 bases remained unmatched. Germline V gives CDR1 SQVTM, CDR2 ANQGSEA. CDR3 length: 18 amino acids. CDR3 nucleotide sequence: TGCAGCGTTTCCCCGTTTACTAGCGGGAGACCTAACACCGGGGAGCTGTTTTTT. It yields the protein CSVSPFTSGRPNTGELFF.

The rearrangement joins TRBV5-1 to TRBJ2-3, with a possible D match to TRBD2 (7 bases). V dropped 7 bases and J dropped 2 bases, with 14 bases sitting between them. Germline V lookup: CDR1 SGHRS, CDR2 YFSETQ. The length of the CDR3 is 14 residues. The CDR3 coding sequence is TGCGCCAGCGGGCCGGGGGGCATCACAGATACGCAGTATTTT. Translated, it gives CASGPGGITDTQYF.

The rearrangement joins TRBV4-1 to TRBJ1-1; D is perhaps TRBD1 (5 bases). V was pared by 2 bases and J by 2 bases, with 12 bases between. Germline-derived CDR1 and CDR2 are MGHRA and YSYEKL. The CDR3 is made up of 15 amino acids. The CDR3 loop reads CASSQSRGPNTEAFF. The CDR3 bases are TGCGCCAGCAGCCAATCACGGGGCCCCAACACTGAAGCTTTCTTT.

The V gene is TRBV14, the J gene TRBJ1-2; D unresolved. The V gene's germline CDR1 is SGHDN and CDR2 FVKESK. The CDR3 spans 14 residues. The V and J ends lost 5 bases and 2 bases respectively, with 12 bases between them. The CDR3: CASSRGIGNYGYTF. The CDR3 nucleotides read TGTGCCAGCAGCAGAGGAATAGGGAACTATGGCTACACCTTC.

The genes are TRBV20-1 and TRBJ2-7; 7 nucleotides line up with TRBD1. V lost 5 bases to trimming and J lost 7 bases; unmatched junction nucleotides: 5. This CDR3 has 11 residues. CDR1 and CDR2 from the germline V gene are DFQATT and SNEGSKA (reference sequence). CDR3 DNA: TGCAGTGCTTCCCGACAGGGAGAGCAGTACTTC. Encoded protein: CSASRQGEQYF.